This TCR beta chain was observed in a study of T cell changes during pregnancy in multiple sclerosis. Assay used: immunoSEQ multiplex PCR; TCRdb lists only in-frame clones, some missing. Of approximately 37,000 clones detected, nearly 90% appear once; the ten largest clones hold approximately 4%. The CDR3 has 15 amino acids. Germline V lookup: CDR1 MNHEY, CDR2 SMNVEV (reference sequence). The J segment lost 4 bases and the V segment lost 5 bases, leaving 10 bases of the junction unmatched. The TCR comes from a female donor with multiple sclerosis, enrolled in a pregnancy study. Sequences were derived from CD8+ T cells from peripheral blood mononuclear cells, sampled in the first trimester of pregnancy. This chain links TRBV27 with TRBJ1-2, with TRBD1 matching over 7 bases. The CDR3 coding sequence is TGTGCCAGCAGTCTGCAGGGACAGAACGTCTATGGCTACACCTTC. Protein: CASSLQGQNVYGYTF.